A single T cell receptor (beta chain) is shown here with its context. The record originates from a study of blood T cell repertoires in COVID-19. Trimming left V 11 bases short and J 8 bases short, with 21 bases between. Germline CDR1 is MNHEY and CDR2 is SVGAGI. The CDR3 loop spans 14 amino acids. TCRdb's table, derived via immunoSEQ multiplex PCR, lists solely in-frame clones and lacks some. There are 180,000 or so clones in the sample; 84% occur only once, and about 14% lies in the top ten. The clonotype was recovered from a woman in her seventies with COVID-19, enrolled during active disease. The chain couples TRBV6-5 to TRBJ2-2, with D possibly TRBD2 on 6 matching bases. Sequenced material: peripheral blood. CDR3 amino acids: CACSGLFLKGELFF. CDR3 coding DNA: TGTGCCTGTTCGGGACTTTTCCTCAAAGGGGAGCTGTTTTTT.